This T cell receptor (beta chain) was documented in a study of blood T cell repertoires in COVID-19. Study-wide context: There were acute and convalescent COVID-19 samples, and they came from the United States, Italy and Spain. The cDNA or gDNA used as material had been derived from T cells, B-cell-depleted T cells, or PBMCs.

Trimming pared 7 bases from V and 3 bases from J, leaving 9 bases between. The CDR3 is 11 residues long. The germline V gene has CDR1 SQVTM and CDR2 ANQGSEA. The data were produced by immunoSEQ multiplex PCR, yet TCRdb's version contains in-frame clones alone and is incomplete. Of under 250,000 clones detected, 84% appear once; the ten largest clones hold 3.5% to 4.5%. The specimen sequenced was peripheral blood. The chain carries TRBV29-1 and TRBJ1-1, with D possibly being TRBD1 (5 bases). This clonotype was obtained from a man over 45 with acute or convalescent COVID-19. CDR3 in DNA: TGCAGCGGGGGCTCGGACACTGAAGCTTTCTTT. This translates into CSGGSDTEAFF.